What follows describes a single T cell receptor beta chain. The entry originates in a study of shared clonotypes between healthy human individuals. The repertoire was sequenced with immunoSEQ multiplex PCR; TCRdb's copy has only in-frame clones and lacks some. Here the sample spans hundreds of thousands of clones, around 72% being singletons. This CDR3 is 16 amino acids long. Germline values: CDR1 SGHRS, CDR2 YFSETQ. Losses at the gene ends were 4 bases for V and 0 bases for J; bases not matched to a gene: 7. The chain couples TRBV5-1 to TRBJ2-1; 7 nucleotides line up with TRBD2. This receptor was obtained from a woman in her 30s in good health. Specimen: memory CD4+ T cells sorted from blood. As for subset: CD45RA-negative fraction. The CDR3, as DNA: TGCGCCAGCAGCCTAGGACTAGTCTCCTCCTACAATGAGCAGTTCTTC. Translated: CASSLGLVSSYNEQFF.